This T cell receptor beta chain stems from a study of technical replicates of blood from a handful of donors. Germline CDR1 reads SQVTM; CDR2 reads ANQGSEA. This CDR3 has 16 amino acids. The V and J ends lost 3 bases and 2 bases, in that order; junction bases with no gene match: 9. Method: immunoSEQ multiplex PCR; TCRdb's copy keeps in-frame clones and lacks some. This table holds about 59,000 clones, 86% found once. The chain couples TRBV29-1 to TRBJ2-1; 8 bases match TRBD2. The sequence derives from a human donor in good health. Some clones in this sample may be carry-over from other donors' samples. Input material: PBMCs. CDR3 coding DNA: TGCAGCGTTGATAGCCCCCCGGGAGGGCCCTACAATGAGCAGTTCTTC. Amino acid sequence: CSVDSPPGGPYNEQFF.